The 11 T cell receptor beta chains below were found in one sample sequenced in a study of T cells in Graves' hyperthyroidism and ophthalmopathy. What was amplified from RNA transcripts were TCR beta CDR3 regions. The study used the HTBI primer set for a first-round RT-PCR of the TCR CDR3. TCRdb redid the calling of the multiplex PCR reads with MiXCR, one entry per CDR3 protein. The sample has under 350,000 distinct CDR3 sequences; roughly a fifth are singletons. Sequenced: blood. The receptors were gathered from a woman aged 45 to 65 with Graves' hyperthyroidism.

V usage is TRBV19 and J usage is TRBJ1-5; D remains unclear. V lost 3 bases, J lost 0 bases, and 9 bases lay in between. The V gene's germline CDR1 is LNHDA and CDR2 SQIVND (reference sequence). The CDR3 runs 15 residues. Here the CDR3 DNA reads TGTGCCAGTAGTATGCTCTTTAATAGCAATCAGCCCCAGCATTTT. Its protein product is CASSMLFNSNQPQHF.

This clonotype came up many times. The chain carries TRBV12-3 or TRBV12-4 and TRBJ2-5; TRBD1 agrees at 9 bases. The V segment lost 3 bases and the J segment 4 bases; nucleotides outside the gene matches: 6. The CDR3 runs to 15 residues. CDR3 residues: CASSFGTGRRETQYF. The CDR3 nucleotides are TGTGCCAGCAGTTTCGGGACAGGGCGACGAGAGACCCAGTACTTC.

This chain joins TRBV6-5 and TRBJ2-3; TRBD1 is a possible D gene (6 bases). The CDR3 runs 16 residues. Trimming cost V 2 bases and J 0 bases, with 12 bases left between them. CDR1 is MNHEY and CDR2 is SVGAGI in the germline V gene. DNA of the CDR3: TGTGCCAGCAGTTACAAACCACAGGGTAGCACAGATACGCAGTATTTT. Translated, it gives CASSYKPQGSTDTQYF.

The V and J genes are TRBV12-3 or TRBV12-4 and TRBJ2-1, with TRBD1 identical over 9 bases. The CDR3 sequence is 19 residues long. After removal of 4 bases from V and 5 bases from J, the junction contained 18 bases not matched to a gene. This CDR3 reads CASSSRAGFRDRVDNEQFF. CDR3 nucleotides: TGTGCCAGCAGTTCCCGCGCCGGTTTCCGGGACAGGGTGGACAATGAGCAGTTCTTC.

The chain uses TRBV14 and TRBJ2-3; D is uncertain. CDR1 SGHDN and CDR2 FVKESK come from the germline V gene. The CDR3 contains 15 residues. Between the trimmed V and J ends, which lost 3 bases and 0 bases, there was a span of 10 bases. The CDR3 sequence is CASSHRLVSTDTQYF. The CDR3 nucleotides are TGTGCCAGCAGCCACCGACTCGTAAGCACAGATACGCAGTATTTT.

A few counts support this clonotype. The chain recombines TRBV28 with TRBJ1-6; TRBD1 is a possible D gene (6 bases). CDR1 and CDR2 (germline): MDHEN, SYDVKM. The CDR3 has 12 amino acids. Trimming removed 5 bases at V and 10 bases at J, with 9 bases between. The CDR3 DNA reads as TGTGCCAGCAGTCAGGGGCGGTCACCCCTCCACTTT. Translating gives CASSQGRSPLHF.

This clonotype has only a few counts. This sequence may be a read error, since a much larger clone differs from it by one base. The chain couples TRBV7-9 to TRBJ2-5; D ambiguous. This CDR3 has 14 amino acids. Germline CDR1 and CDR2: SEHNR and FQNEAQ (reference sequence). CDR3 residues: CASSSRSSQEAQYF. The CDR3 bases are TGTGCCAGCAGCTCCAGGAGTAGTCAAGAGGCCCAGTACTTC.

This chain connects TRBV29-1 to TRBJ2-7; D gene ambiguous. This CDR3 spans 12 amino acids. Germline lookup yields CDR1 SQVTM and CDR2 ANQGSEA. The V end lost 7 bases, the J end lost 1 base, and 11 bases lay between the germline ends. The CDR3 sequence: CSAGVMSYEQYF. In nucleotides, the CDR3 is TGCAGCGCCGGAGTAATGTCCTACGAGCAGTACTTC.

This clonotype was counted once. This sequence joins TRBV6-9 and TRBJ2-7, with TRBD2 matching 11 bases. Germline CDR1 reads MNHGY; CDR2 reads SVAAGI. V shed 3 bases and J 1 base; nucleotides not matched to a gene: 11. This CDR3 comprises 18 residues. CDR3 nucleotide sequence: TGTGCCAGCAGTTACGGACTAGCGGGCCTCGTGAAATCCTACGAGCAGTACTTC. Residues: CASSYGLAGLVKSYEQYF.

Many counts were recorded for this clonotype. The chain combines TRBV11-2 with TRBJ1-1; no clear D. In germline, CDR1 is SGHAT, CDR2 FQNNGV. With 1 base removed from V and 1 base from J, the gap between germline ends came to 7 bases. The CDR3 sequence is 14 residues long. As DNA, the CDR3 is TGTGCCAGCAGCTTAGTGGCCAGGAACACTGAAGCTTTCTTT. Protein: CASSLVARNTEAFF.

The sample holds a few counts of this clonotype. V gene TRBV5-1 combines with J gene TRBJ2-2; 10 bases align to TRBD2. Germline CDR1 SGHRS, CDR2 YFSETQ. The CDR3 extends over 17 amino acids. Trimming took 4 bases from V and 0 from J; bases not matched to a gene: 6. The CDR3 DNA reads TGCGCCAGCAGCCCTGGACTAGCGGCTACGAACACCGGGGAGCTGTTTTTT. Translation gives CASSPGLAATNTGELFF.